This T cell receptor (beta chain) originates from a study of T cell repertoires in cytomegalovirus infection. Study background: It was the public TCR beta signatures that indicated both CMV infection and matching HLA type. Overall study results and limits: Cumulative public TCR beta family frequency identified carriers of CMV plus the relevant HLA. Ex vivo responses were dominated by HLA-C-restricted CMV-specific TCR beta clonotypes.

At least ten counts were recorded for this clonotype. No antigen is known for it. CDR3 length equals 15 residues. Germline V CDR1 and CDR2: SGHTA, FQGNSA. Trimming at V came to 3 bases and at J to 1 base, leaving 5 bases not matched to a gene. MiXCR, applied by TCRdb to the reads, yields one record per CDR3 protein. The table lists about 360,000 distinct CDR3 sequences, around 18% of them singletons. V and J are TRBV7-2 and TRBJ2-7; TRBD2 agrees at 8 bases. The TCR comes from a human donor in good health (CMV status not recorded). Some clones in this sample may be carry-over from other donors' samples. The sample comprised PBMCs. The CDR3 reads CASSFLAGVSYEQYF. DNA for the CDR3: TGTGCCAGCAGCTTCCTAGCGGGCGTGTCCTACGAGCAGTACTTC.